These 31 T cell receptor beta chains share one sample of origin, sequenced in a study of blood T cell repertoires in COVID-19. Only in-frame clones appear in the TCRdb table, and some are missing; sequencing was by immunoSEQ multiplex PCR. The sample lists about 130,000 clones; roughly 86% were seen once. Sequenced sample: peripheral blood. These TCRs come from a woman in her fifties or sixties who had recovered from COVID-19.

The chain combines TRBV7-6 with TRBJ2-7, with TRBD2 as a possible D gene (5 bases). The germline V gene encodes CDR1 SGHVS and CDR2 FNYEAQ. The CDR3 totals 15 residues. Trimming removed 1 base at V and 0 bases at J, with 10 bases between. CDR3 in amino acids: CASSLEVGSSYEQYF. Written as DNA, the CDR3 is TGTGCCAGCAGCTTAGAGGTAGGGAGCTCCTACGAGCAGTACTTC.

The CDR3 region is CAWSGTGQFYQPQHF. The CDR3 region has the DNA TGTGCCTGGAGTGGGACGGGACAGTTCTATCAGCCCCAGCATTTT. The gene calls are TRBV30 and TRBJ1-5; 7 nucleotides agree with TRBD1. J was trimmed by 5 bases and V by 1 base; bases with no gene match: 8. Germline CDR1 is GTSNPN and CDR2 is SVGIG (reference sequence). The CDR3 runs 15 residues.

The chain is built from TRBV24-1 and TRBJ2-1; 12 bases match TRBD2. Germline V gene sequence: CDR1 KGHDR, CDR2 SFDVKD. Trimming took 5 bases from V and 4 from J; bases not matched to a gene: 8. This CDR3 is 17 amino acids long. The CDR3 region is CATSATSGRIGYNEQFF. The DNA of the CDR3 is TGTGCCACCAGTGCGACTAGCGGGAGAATCGGGTACAATGAGCAGTTCTTC.

The chain's CDR3 is CASSFGGVSYEQYF. The DNA of the CDR3 is TGTGCCAGCAGCTTCGGGGGGGTCTCCTACGAGCAGTACTTC. The V call is TRBV5-6, the J call TRBJ2-7; 8 nucleotides agree with TRBD2. This CDR3 spans 14 amino acids. Germline trimming cut 2 bases from V and 0 bases from J; bases unmatched to any gene: 1. CDR1 is SGHDT, CDR2 YYEEEE, per germline.

This chain uses TRBV18 with TRBJ2-1; TRBD2 matches 7 bases. The CDR3 is made up of 16 amino acids. Germline loops: CDR1 KGHSH, CDR2 LQKENI. V lost 1 base, J lost 3 bases, and 6 bases stayed unmatched. The CDR3 loop is CASSPRGGPVYNEQFF. The CDR3 coding sequence is TGTGCCAGCTCACCACGGGGGGGACCAGTCTACAATGAGCAGTTCTTC.

The J gene is TRBJ2-7, the V gene TRBV10-1; D is unclear. Trimming took 4 bases from V and 3 from J, leaving 13 bases between them. Germline assignment: CDR1 WNHNN and CDR2 SYGVQD (reference sequence). The CDR3 runs to 14 residues. CDR3 in amino acids: CASSGLGGDYEQYF. Written as DNA, the CDR3 is TGCGCCAGCAGTGGCCTAGGCGGTGACTACGAGCAGTACTTC.

V usage is TRBV30 and J usage is TRBJ2-1; unclear D gene. Trimming stripped 4 bases from V and 5 bases from J, with 12 bases between. The CDR3 covers 13 residues. Germline CDR1 is GTSNPN and CDR2 is SVGIG (reference sequence). CDR3 DNA sequence: TGTGCCTGGACTAGACTGGTCCACAATGAGCAGTTCTTC. Its protein is CAWTRLVHNEQFF.

The rearrangement uses TRBV7-9 and TRBJ2-7; a possible D gene is TRBD1 (5 bases). V lost 4 bases, J lost 2 bases, and 15 bases lay in between. The germline CDR1 and CDR2 sequences are SEHNR and FQNEAQ (reference sequence). This CDR3 comprises 15 residues. The CDR3, as DNA: TGTGCCAGCAGCTCGGCCGCGACAGCTACCTACGAGCAGTACTTC. Encoded protein: CASSSAATATYEQYF.

This clone came up once. The rearrangement joins TRBV5-1 to TRBJ2-7; 8 bases match TRBD1. The ends lost 1 base at V and 3 bases at J; junction bases unmatched: 6. The CDR3 spans 15 residues. The V gene's germline CDR1 is SGHRS and CDR2 YFSETQ. For the CDR3, the DNA is TGCGCCAGCAGCTTGTCCGGACAGGGTCTCTACGAGCAGTACTTC. It is translated as CASSLSGQGLYEQYF.

V and J are TRBV19 and TRBJ1-1; 7 positions agree with TRBD1. Germline V gene sequence: CDR1 LNHDA, CDR2 SQIVND (reference sequence). Trimming removed 7 bases from V and 0 bases from J; junction bases left unmatched: 5. This CDR3 has 14 amino acids. CDR3 sequence: CASIRQGMNTEAFF. The CDR3 nucleotides read TGTGCCAGTATCCGACAGGGAATGAACACTGAAGCTTTCTTT.

The chain carries TRBV30 and TRBJ1-4; D gene ambiguous. V lost 1 base and J 5 bases, leaving 8 bases between the germline ends. The CDR3 is 13 residues long. Germline CDR1 and CDR2: GTSNPN and SVGIG (reference sequence). CDR3 residues: CAWSGQKNEKLFF. The CDR3 DNA sequence: TGTGCCTGGAGTGGGCAGAAAAATGAAAAACTGTTTTTT.

The gene calls are TRBV30 and TRBJ2-7, with D perhaps TRBD2 (5 bases). Germline V gene lookup returns CDR1 GTSNPN and CDR2 SVGIG (reference sequence). The CDR3 has 14 amino acids. V shed 0 bases and J shed 1 base, with 10 bases lying between them. CDR3 protein: CAWSVKGVSYEQYF. In nucleotides, the CDR3 is TGTGCCTGGAGTGTGAAGGGAGTATCCTACGAGCAGTACTTC.

The genes are TRBV9 and TRBJ2-3; 10 nucleotides line up with TRBD2. The CDR3 runs 16 residues. Trimming at V came to 4 bases and at J to 3 bases, leaving 8 bases not matched to a gene. Germline V gene data show CDR1 as SGDLS and CDR2 as YYNGEE. The CDR3 nucleotides are TGTGCCAGCAGCATCCTAGCGGGGGTGGGGACAGATACGCAGTATTTT. This sequence encodes CASSILAGVGTDTQYF.

V and J are TRBV5-6 and TRBJ2-7, with D perhaps TRBD1 (5 bases). Germline values: CDR1 SGHDT, CDR2 YYEEEE. V dropped 2 bases and J dropped 4 bases, with 13 bases sitting between them. The CDR3 totals 14 residues. The CDR3 region is CASSLVRVAYEQYF. The CDR3 DNA follows: TGTGCCAGCAGCTTAGTCAGGGTGGCGTACGAGCAGTACTTC.

The rearrangement uses TRBV9 and TRBJ2-1; TRBD1 might be the D (5 bases). Germline V gene data show CDR1 as SGDLS and CDR2 as YYNGEE. The CDR3 has 15 amino acids. Deletions cut 0 bases from V and 0 bases from J, with 7 bases between. CDR3 sequence: CASSVATASYNEQFF. CDR3 coding DNA: TGTGCCAGCAGCGTAGCGACAGCCTCCTACAATGAGCAGTTCTTC. Based on the CDR3 plus reference TRBV9 and TRBJ2-1, the full variable domain is DSGVTQTPKHLITATGQRVTLRCSPRSGDLSVYWYQQSLDQGLQFLIQYYNGEERAKGNILERFSAQQFPDLHSELNLSSLELGDSALYFCASSVATASYNEQFFGPGTRLTVL.

V gene TRBV9 combines with J gene TRBJ2-2; perhaps TRBD1 as D (5 bases). The germline V and J ends were trimmed by 4 bases and 6 bases, with 22 bases remaining between them. The CDR3 has 17 residues. Per germline, CDR1 SGDLS and CDR2 YYNGEE. The CDR3 sequence: CASSPQVVRDQAGELFF. The CDR3 nucleotides read TGTGCCAGCAGCCCGCAGGTGGTCAGGGATCAAGCCGGGGAGCTGTTTTTT. Complete variable domain (other parts from reference TRBV9 and TRBJ2-2): DSGVTQTPKHLITATGQRVTLRCSPRSGDLSVYWYQQSLDQGLQFLIQYYNGEERAKGNILERFSAQQFPDLHSELNLSSLELGDSALYFCASSPQVVRDQAGELFFGEGSRLTVL.

The gene calls are TRBV21-1 and TRBJ1-4; the table names TRBD1, a call not compared with the DNA. TRBV21-1 is a pseudogene. This CDR3 has 14 residues. CDR3 in amino acids: CASSKRQGGEKLFF. In DNA form, the CDR3 reads TGTGCCAGCAGCAAAAGACAGGGCGGTGAAAAACTGTTTTTT.

This chain connects TRBV4-3 to TRBJ2-7; 11 nucleotides line up with TRBD1. V gave up 0 bases and J gave up 9 bases; unmatched junction bases: 10. CDR1 LGHNA and CDR2 YSLEER come from the germline V gene. The CDR3 is made up of 16 amino acids. CDR3 nucleotide sequence: TGCGCCAGCAGCCAAGATCACGGGACAGGGGGGCGCGGGCAGTACTTC. It yields the protein CASSQDHGTGGRGQYF.

J is TRBJ1-1 and V is TRBV5-4, with a weak D call TRBD1 (6 bases). Germline loops: CDR1 SGHNT, CDR2 YYREEE (reference sequence). This CDR3 spans 12 amino acids. Trimming pared 5 bases from V and 4 bases from J, leaving 9 bases between. The CDR3 bases are TGTGCCAGCAGATTACAGGGCACTGAAGCTTTCTTT. As protein: CASRLQGTEAFF.

This chain joins TRBV4-1 and TRBJ1-5, with 9 positions matching TRBD1. Germline loops: CDR1 MGHRA, CDR2 YSYEKL. V dropped 4 bases and J dropped 2; count of bases not matched to a gene: 9. The CDR3 has 17 amino acids. CDR3 residues: CASSPRTGALGNQPQHF. The CDR3 DNA reads as TGCGCCAGCAGCCCAAGGACAGGGGCGTTAGGCAATCAGCCCCAGCATTTT.

This clone occurred a few times. The J gene is TRBJ1-5, the V gene TRBV19; D gene unclear. V lost 5 bases, J lost 2 bases, and 25 bases lay in between. CDR3 size: 19 residues. Germline loops: CDR1 LNHDA, CDR2 SQIVND (reference sequence). The CDR3 nucleotides read TGTGCCAGTAGTTCCCTCGGTTTAACCGATCGTTTGGGCAATCAGCCCCAGCATTTT. It translates to CASSSLGLTDRLGNQPQHF.

The chain links TRBV5-1 to TRBJ1-1; perhaps TRBD1 as D (5 bases). The germline gives CDR1 SGHRS, CDR2 YFSETQ. This CDR3 comprises 12 residues. V lost 3 bases and J 4 bases, leaving 7 bases between the germline ends. The DNA for the CDR3 is TGCGCCAGCAGCTGGGGGGGCACTGAAGCTTTCTTT. Encoded protein: CASSWGGTEAFF.

V and J are TRBV3-1 (or the pseudogene TRBV3-2) and TRBJ2-1; D uncertain. The CDR3 sequence is 16 residues long. V gave up 2 bases and J gave up 1 base, with 12 bases separating them. From germline, CDR1 is LGHDT and CDR2 YNNKEL (reference sequence). The CDR3 DNA sequence: TGTGCCAGCAGCCAAATAAGGAGTTATTCCTACAATGAGCAGTTCTTC. It yields the protein CASSQIRSYSYNEQFF.

This sequence joins TRBV18 and TRBJ2-5; possibly TRBD1 for D (5 bases). The CDR3 is 16 amino acids. CDR1 KGHSH and CDR2 LQKENI come from the germline V gene. Trimming took off 8 bases at V and 5 bases at J, with 24 bases between the two ends. CDR3 sequence (DNA): TGTGCCAGCCATACCTCTCTCGCGGAAGGGGCGGAGACCCAGTACTTC. Amino acid sequence: CASHTSLAEGAETQYF.

This rearrangement joins TRBV24-1 to TRBJ2-2, with D possibly TRBD2 on 5 matching bases. V gave up 4 bases and J gave up 1 base, with 9 bases separating them. Germline CDR1 is KGHDR and CDR2 is SFDVKD. This CDR3 is 15 amino acids long. As DNA, the CDR3 is TGTGCCACCAGTGACCTCCGGGAGAACACCGGGGAGCTGTTTTTT. Translation: CATSDLRENTGELFF.

This clone has just one count. The rearrangement joins TRBV7-8 to TRBJ2-7, with 13 nucleotides matching TRBD2. CDR3 length equals 14 residues. V lost 5 bases to trimming and J lost 4 bases; unmatched junction nucleotides: 2. Germline loops: CDR1 SGHVS, CDR2 FQNEAQ. CDR3 DNA: TGTGCCAGCAGCCCGACTAGCGGGAGGTACGAGCAGTACTTC. It codes for CASSPTSGRYEQYF.

The chain recombines TRBV7-9 with TRBJ2-1; no definite D call. This CDR3 region has 15 residues. CDR1 SEHNR and CDR2 FQNEAQ come from the germline V gene (reference sequence). Trimming cost V 5 bases and J 0 bases, with 11 bases left between them. The CDR3 here is CASSIGVASYNEQFF. The CDR3 coding sequence is TGTGCCAGCAGCATAGGAGTAGCCTCCTACAATGAGCAGTTCTTC.

The chain couples TRBV7-2 to TRBJ2-3; 7 nucleotides line up with TRBD1. The CDR3 covers 14 residues. The V gene's germline CDR1 is SGHTA and CDR2 FQGNSA. V shed 5 bases, J shed 11 bases, and the junction held 13 bases outside the gene matches. In DNA, the CDR3 is TGTGCCAGCAGCCAAGAGGGGGCTATGAGGGTGCAGTATTTT. Protein product: CASSQEGAMRVQYF. Full variable domain (rest looked up from reference TRBV7-2 and TRBJ2-3): GAGVSQSPSNKVTEKGKDVELRCDPISGHTALYWYRQSLGQGLEFLIYFQGNSAPDKSGLPSDRFSAERTGGSVSTLTIQRTQQEDSAVYLCASSQEGAMRVQYFGPGTRLTVL.

The V call is TRBV5-4, the J call TRBJ2-3; D might be TRBD2 (5 bases). The V end lost 3 bases, the J end lost 5 bases, and 13 bases lay between the germline ends. The CDR3 has 14 amino acids. Looked up from germline, CDR1 is SGHNT and CDR2 is YYREEE (reference sequence). CDR3 bases: TGTGCCAGCAGCTCTCCCCCGGCGGGAGATACGCAGTATTTT. Its translation is CASSSPPAGDTQYF.

This clone was counted between two and nine times. This chain uses TRBV6-1 with TRBJ1-5, with a weak D call TRBD1 (5 bases). V was shortened by 3 bases and J by 6 bases, with 6 bases between the two germline ends. Germline V gene sequence: CDR1 MNHNS, CDR2 SASEGT. The CDR3 covers 12 residues. CDR3 bases: TGTGCCAGCAGTGAGCAGGGTCAGCCCCAGCATTTT. It translates to CASSEQGQPQHF.

The chain links TRBV21-1 to TRBJ2-7; the DNA was not used to check the table's D call, TRBD1. TRBV21-1 is labeled a pseudogene. CDR3 size: 17 residues. This CDR3 reads CASSQSLHPGQGGEQYF. The CDR3, as DNA: TGTGCCAGCAGTCAGAGTCTTCATCCGGGACAGGGGGGCGAGCAGTACTTC.